This T cell receptor (beta chain) was recorded in a study of T cells after yellow fever vaccination. This clonotype has ten or more counts. As yet, its antigen is unknown. Trimming took off 5 bases at V and 4 bases at J, with 9 bases between the two ends. The CDR3 loop spans 14 amino acids. The germline gives CDR1 SGHTA, CDR2 FQGNSA. Production of TCR cDNA was by 5'RACE template switching, which also added a universal primer site and UMIs. TCRdb reprocessed the 5' RACE reads with MiXCR, giving one entry per CDR3 protein. The profile shows more than 95,000 distinct CDR3 sequences, nearly 7.5% of them singletons. Findings and limits, study-wide: Abundant clonotypes from the bulk population could get into FACS-sorted repertoires as contaminants. Detected again after the booster were most primary-vaccination clones, at almost 97% CD4 and approximately 90% CD8. Researchers report a weaker secondary response that nonetheless peaked faster, day 5 versus 15.

This TCR came from a man younger than 35 who received the YFV17D yellow fever vaccine. This chain joins TRBV7-2 and TRBJ2-6; D gene unclear. The sample in question was CD4+ T cells sorted from PBMCs, obtained about 10 days after the first yellow fever vaccination. The CDR3 loop reads CASSQSSGANVLTF. The DNA of the CDR3 is TGTGCCAGCAGCCAAAGCTCCGGGGCCAACGTCCTGACTTTC.